Below are 17 T cell receptor beta chains sequenced from a single sample in a study of radiation and T cells in renal cell carcinoma. Documented time point: blood 2 weeks post-SBRT. The treatment was: 15 Gy SBRT to primary tumor, nephrectomy 4 weeks later. Only in-frame clones appear in the TCRdb table, and some are missing; sequencing was by immunoSEQ multiplex PCR. This table has about 65,000 clones, roughly 72% appearing once. The specimen was blood, collected from a patient whose treatment included radiotherapy and nephrectomy. The receptors here all came from a man aged 60 to 75 with renal cell carcinoma.

The chain recombines TRBV6-5 with TRBJ1-2; D is undetermined. This CDR3 has 14 amino acids. Trimming removed 0 bases at V and 2 bases at J, with 7 bases between. CDR1 is MNHEY, CDR2 SVGAGI, per germline. CDR3 coding DNA: TGTGCCAGCAGTTACTCAGCGGGGAACTATGGCTACACCTTC. Protein product: CASSYSAGNYGYTF.

The V gene is TRBV10-1, the J gene TRBJ2-3; 8 bases align to TRBD2. Germline V CDR1 and CDR2: WNHNN, SYGVQD (reference sequence). Germline trimming cut 5 bases from V and 1 base from J; bases unmatched to any gene: 2. There are 14 residues in the CDR3. The CDR3 DNA sequence: TGCGCCAGCAGTTTGACTAGCGGCACAGATACGCAGTATTTT. Amino acid sequence: CASSLTSGTDTQYF.

This clone was recorded once. V is TRBV16 and J is TRBJ2-3, with TRBD1 matching 10 bases. With V trimmed by 1 base and J by 4 bases, 8 bases remained unmatched. Germline CDR1 and CDR2: KGHSY and FQNENV. The CDR3 is 17 amino acids. DNA for the CDR3: TGTGCCAGCAGCCAATTGCTGGGGACAGGGGTGGCAGATACGCAGTATTTT. Encoded protein: CASSQLLGTGVADTQYF.

This rearrangement joins TRBV6-5 to TRBJ2-7; no clear D gene. Germline V gene sequence: CDR1 MNHEY, CDR2 SVGAGI. Trimming pared 2 bases from V and 2 bases from J, leaving 16 bases between. This CDR3 has 16 residues. Here the CDR3 reads CASSYGIGIYTYEQYF. The DNA of the CDR3 is TGTGCCAGCAGTTACGGGATAGGGATCTACACCTACGAGCAGTACTTC.

The chain joins TRBV7-9 to TRBJ1-1; 9 bases line up with TRBD1. There are 15 residues in the CDR3. With 6 bases clipped from V and 0 bases from J, the junction kept 5 bases outside the gene matches. Germline V CDR1 and CDR2: SEHNR, FQNEAQ (reference sequence). CDR3 DNA: TGTGCCAGCAGGCGGGACAGGGCTATGAACACTGAAGCTTTCTTT. Its translation is CASRRDRAMNTEAFF.

The V call is TRBV18, the J call TRBJ1-1; 7 bases are shared with TRBD1. V lost 2 bases, J lost 5 bases, and 8 bases stayed unmatched. This CDR3 spans 15 amino acids. CDR1 is KGHSH and CDR2 is LQKENI in the germline V gene. The CDR3 reads CASSPSGDRATEAFF. In nucleotides, the CDR3 is TGTGCCAGCTCACCATCGGGTGACAGGGCGACTGAAGCTTTCTTT.

As DNA, the CDR3 is TGTGCCAGCAGCTTGGAAGGGCCTGGGGCCAACGTCCTGACTTTC. Protein: CASSLEGPGANVLTF. This chain connects TRBV5-6 to TRBJ2-6, with D uncertain. The germline gives CDR1 SGHDT, CDR2 YYEEEE. Trimming pared 0 bases from V and 2 bases from J, leaving 6 bases between. The CDR3 is made up of 15 amino acids.

V gene TRBV6-1 combines with J gene TRBJ2-3, with D uncertain. The V gene's germline CDR1 is MNHNS and CDR2 SASEGT. Trimming left V 0 bases short and J 6 bases short, with 7 bases between. The CDR3 spans 13 residues. CDR3 amino acids: CASSEARADTQYF. The CDR3, as DNA: TGTGCCAGCAGTGAAGCACGGGCGGATACGCAGTATTTT.

This clone has only one observation. V and J are TRBV11-2 and TRBJ1-1; D unresolved. V was trimmed by 1 base and J by 5 bases, leaving 17 bases between them. Germline CDR1 SGHAT, CDR2 FQNNGV. The CDR3 has 16 amino acids. CDR3 coding DNA: TGTGCCAGCAGCTTAGCAGTGTTTGGCAGGCGAACTGAAGCTTTCTTT. Protein: CASSLAVFGRRTEAFF.

V gene TRBV6-1 combines with J gene TRBJ2-5; TRBD1 might be the D (6 bases). Per the germline V gene, CDR1 is MNHNS and CDR2 is SASEGT. V lost 2 bases and J 0 bases, leaving 7 bases between the germline ends. The CDR3 sequence is 14 residues long. CDR3 DNA: TGTGCCAGCAGTGAACAGGGGTACCAAGAGACCCAGTACTTC. It is translated as CASSEQGYQETQYF.

The chain recombines TRBV11-3 with TRBJ2-7; D is perhaps TRBD1 (6 bases). The CDR3 totals 14 residues. The germline V and J ends were trimmed by 0 bases and 6 bases, with 12 bases remaining between them. Looked up from germline, CDR1 is SGHNT and CDR2 is YENEEA. In nucleotides, the CDR3 is TGTGCCAGCAGCTTAGATCCCACAGGGAGCGAGCAGTACGTC. Translation: CASSLDPTGSEQYV.

V gene TRBV5-4 combines with J gene TRBJ2-1; D is unclear. Germline loops: CDR1 SGHNT, CDR2 YYREEE (reference sequence). Trimming removed 6 bases at V and 0 bases at J, with 16 bases between. This CDR3 has 16 residues. CDR3 DNA sequence: TGTGCCAGCAACGCTGGACGGAGAAGCTCCTACAATGAGCAGTTCTTC. Amino acids: CASNAGRRSSYNEQFF.

The gene calls are TRBV5-1 and TRBJ2-3; unclear D gene. The V gene lost 2 bases and the J gene lost 0 bases, with 10 bases spanning the gap. The CDR3 is 15 amino acids. Germline lookup yields CDR1 SGHRS and CDR2 YFSETQ. The DNA for the CDR3 is TGCGCCAGCAGCTTCGGCGCCGATAGCACAGATACGCAGTATTTT. It is translated as CASSFGADSTDTQYF. Using reference TRBV5-1 and TRBJ2-3 for the parts outside the CDR3, the full variable domain is KAGVTQTPRYLIKTRGQQVTLSCSPISGHRSVSWYQQTPGQGLQFLFEYFSETQRNKGNFPGRFSGRQFSNSRSEMNVSTLELGDSALYLCASSFGADSTDTQYFGPGTRLTVL.

This clone appeared a few times. This rearrangement joins TRBV27 to TRBJ1-1; D call uncertain. CDR1 and CDR2 (germline): MNHEY, SMNVEV (reference sequence). The CDR3 extends over 14 amino acids. The V end lost 5 bases, the J end lost 1 base, and 11 bases lay between the germline ends. The CDR3 nucleotides read TGTGCCAGCAGTCAGAGGGCCCGGAACACTGAAGCTTTCTTT. It translates to CASSQRARNTEAFF.

This clone was seen more than once but under ten times. The chain combines TRBV27 with TRBJ2-7; 7 bases agree with TRBD1. J was trimmed by 2 bases and V by 4 bases; bases with no gene match: 8. Germline assignment: CDR1 MNHEY and CDR2 SMNVEV (reference sequence). CDR3 length: 15 residues. The CDR3 loop is CASSSLWTGAYEQYF. Here the CDR3 DNA reads TGTGCCAGCAGTTCTCTCTGGACAGGAGCCTACGAGCAGTACTTC.

V usage is TRBV30 and J usage is TRBJ2-7; 10 positions agree with TRBD2. The CDR3 totals 13 residues. Germline V lookup: CDR1 GTSNPN, CDR2 SVGIG (reference sequence). Germline trimming cut 3 bases from V and 3 bases from J; bases unmatched to any gene: 2. The CDR3 loop is CAWSSSGSYEQYV. The CDR3 coding sequence is TGTGCCTGGAGCTCTAGCGGGAGCTACGAGCAGTACGTC.

The chain is built from TRBV5-1 and TRBJ1-2; D ambiguous. The germline V gene encodes CDR1 SGHRS and CDR2 YFSETQ. V lost 5 bases and J 0 bases, leaving 14 bases between the germline ends. The CDR3 spans 15 residues. This chain's CDR3 is CASSYGGSTNYGYTF. The CDR3 DNA is TGCGCCAGCAGTTACGGCGGCAGTACTAACTATGGCTACACCTTC.